This T cell receptor (beta chain) was captured by sequencing in a study of T cells after yellow fever vaccination. TCRdb recomputed calls from the 5' RACE reads with MiXCR, one row per CDR3 protein. This table has 50,000 to 75,000 distinct CDR3 sequences, approximately 7% appearing once. Here the sequenced sample was CD8+ T cells sorted from PBMCs, taken on the day of the first yellow fever vaccination. The receptor's source is a man aged 18 to 35 who received the YFV17D yellow fever vaccine.

The CDR3 is CASQRKGLSAEQYF. CDR3 sequence (DNA): TGTGCCAGCCAGCGAAAAGGACTCTCCGCCGAGCAGTACTTC. The chain employs TRBV19 and TRBJ2-7; weak D call: TRBD2 (5 bases). Germline CDR1 LNHDA, CDR2 SQIVND (reference sequence). This CDR3 spans 14 amino acids. V dropped 9 bases and J dropped 6 bases, with 21 bases sitting between them.